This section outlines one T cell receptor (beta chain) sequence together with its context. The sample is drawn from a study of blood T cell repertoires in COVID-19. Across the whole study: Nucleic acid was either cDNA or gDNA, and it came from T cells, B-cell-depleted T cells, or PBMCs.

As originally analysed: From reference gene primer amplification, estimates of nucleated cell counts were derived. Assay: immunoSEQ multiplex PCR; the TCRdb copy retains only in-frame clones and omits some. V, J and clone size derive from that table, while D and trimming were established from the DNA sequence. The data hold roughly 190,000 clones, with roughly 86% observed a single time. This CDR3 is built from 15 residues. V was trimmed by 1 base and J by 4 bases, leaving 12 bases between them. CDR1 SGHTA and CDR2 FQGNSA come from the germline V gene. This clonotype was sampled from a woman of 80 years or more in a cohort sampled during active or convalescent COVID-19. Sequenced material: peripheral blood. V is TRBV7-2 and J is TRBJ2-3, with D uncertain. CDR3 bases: TGTGCCAGCAGCTTAGTCTCCGGGTTCGCAGATACGCAGTATTTT. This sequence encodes CASSLVSGFADTQYF. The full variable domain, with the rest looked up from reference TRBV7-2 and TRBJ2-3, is GAGVSQSPSNKVTEKGKDVELRCDPISGHTALYWYRQSLGQGLEFLIYFQGNSAPDKSGLPSDRFSAERTGGSVSTLTIQRTQQEDSAVYLCASSLVSGFADTQYFGPGTRLTVL.